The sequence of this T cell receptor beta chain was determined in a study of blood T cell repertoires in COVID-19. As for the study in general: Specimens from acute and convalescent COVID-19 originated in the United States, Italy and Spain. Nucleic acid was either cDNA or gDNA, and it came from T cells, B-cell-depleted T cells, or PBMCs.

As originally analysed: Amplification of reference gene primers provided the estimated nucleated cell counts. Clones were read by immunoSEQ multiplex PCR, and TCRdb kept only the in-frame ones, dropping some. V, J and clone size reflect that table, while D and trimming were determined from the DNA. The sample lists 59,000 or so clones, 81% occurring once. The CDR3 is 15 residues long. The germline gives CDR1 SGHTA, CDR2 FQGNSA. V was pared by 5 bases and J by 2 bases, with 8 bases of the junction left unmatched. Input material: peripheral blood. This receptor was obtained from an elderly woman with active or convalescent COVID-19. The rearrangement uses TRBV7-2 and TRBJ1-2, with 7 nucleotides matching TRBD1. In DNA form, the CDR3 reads TGTGCCAGCAGCGGAACAGGGGCAGCCAACTATGGCTACACCTTC. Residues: CASSGTGAANYGYTF.